Detailed here is one TCR beta chain. The data belong to a study of blood T cell repertoires in COVID-19. The wider study: The study drew acute and convalescent COVID-19 samples from the United States, Italy and Spain. From T cells, B-cell-depleted T cells, or PBMCs came the material, which was cDNA or gDNA.

This CDR3 region has 15 residues. With V trimmed by 4 bases and J by 5 bases, 11 bases remained unmatched. Germline loops: CDR1 SGHRS, CDR2 YFSETQ. In the authors' workflow: Researchers report that nucleated cell counts were estimated from reference gene primer amplification. Sequenced by immunoSEQ multiplex PCR; TCRdb stores in-frame clones only, minus some. The V and J calls and the clone size are those of that table, but D and trimming were determined from the DNA. The sample yields about 360,000 clones, more than 85% seen once. Sequenced input: peripheral blood. V is TRBV5-1 and J is TRBJ2-7; 8 positions agree with TRBD1. This TCR was sampled from a human donor in a cohort sampled during active COVID-19. As DNA, the CDR3 is TGCGCCAGCAGCGCAAACAGGGGGTATAGGGACGAGCAGTACTTC. Its translation is CASSANRGYRDEQYF. The full variable domain, in which reference TRBV5-1 and TRBJ2-7 provide the parts outside the CDR3, is KAGVTQTPRYLIKTRGQQVTLSCSPISGHRSVSWYQQTPGQGLQFLFEYFSETQRNKGNFPGRFSGRQFSNSRSEMNVSTLELGDSALYLCASSANRGYRDEQYFGPGTRLTVT.